Following are 24 T cell receptor beta chains from one sample sequenced in a study of identical twins. MiXCR, applied by TCRdb to the 5' RACE reads, yields one record per CDR3 protein. The table records more than 600,000 distinct CDR3 sequences, 18% of them present only once. These sequences were also reported in another study, on T cells expressing NK-cell markers.

Material for sequencing was PBMCs. The receptors originated from a woman between 18 and 30 years old in good health.

Only a few counts were recorded for this clonotype. The rearrangement links TRBV6-2 or TRBV6-3 to TRBJ2-7; a possible D gene is TRBD1 (5 bases). Germline V gene sequence: CDR1 MNHEY, CDR2 SVGEGT. This CDR3 comprises 14 residues. Trimming cost V 11 bases and J 0 bases, with 17 bases left between them. In DNA, the CDR3 is TGTGCCGTTTCCTGGGGCGGAGACTCCTACGAGCAGTACTTC. It encodes CAVSWGGDSYEQYF.

The table lists this clonotype with a few counts. The J gene is TRBJ1-4, the V gene TRBV28; D gene ambiguous. The CDR3 is made up of 14 amino acids. Trimming stripped 5 bases from V and 8 bases from J, with 15 bases between. Germline CDR1 MDHEN, CDR2 SYDVKM. The CDR3 DNA follows: TGTGCCAGCAGTCCCGGACCGAGTTGGGAAAAACTGTTTTTT. Amino acid sequence: CASSPGPSWEKLFF.

This clonotype was seen only a few times. This chain links TRBV11-2 with TRBJ2-3, with 14 bases matching TRBD2. Germline assignment: CDR1 SGHAT and CDR2 FQNNGV. This CDR3 spans 18 amino acids. V trimming: 1 base; J trimming: 2 bases; junction bases outside the gene matches: 5. The CDR3 loop reads CASSLGPGLAGDTDTQYF. CDR3 bases: TGTGCCAGCAGCTTAGGACCGGGACTAGCGGGAGACACAGATACGCAGTATTTT. The complete variable domain, with remaining parts taken from reference TRBV11-2 and TRBJ2-3, reads EAGVAQSPRYKIIEKRQSVAFWCNPISGHATLYWYQQILGQGPKLLIQFQNNGVVDDSQLPKDRFSAERLKGVDSTLKIQPAKLEDSAVYLCASSLGPGLAGDTDTQYFGPGTRLTVL.

The chain combines TRBV5-1 with TRBJ1-5; 7 bases map to TRBD1. CDR1 is SGHRS, CDR2 YFSETQ, per germline. This CDR3 is built from 14 residues. V was clipped by 5 bases and J by 5 bases; unmatched bases: 7. The CDR3 sequence: CASSQGQSDQPQHF. Written as DNA, the CDR3 is TGCGCCAGCAGTCAGGGACAGTCAGATCAGCCCCAGCATTTT. Filled out from reference TRBV5-1 and TRBJ1-5, the complete variable domain reads KAGVTQTPRYLIKTRGQQVTLSCSPISGHRSVSWYQQTPGQGLQFLFEYFSETQRNKGNFPGRFSGRQFSNSRSEMNVSTLELGDSALYLCASSQGQSDQPQHFGDGTRLSIL.

This clonotype came up a few times. The V call is TRBV7-3, the J call TRBJ2-1; 8 bases agree with TRBD2. Germline V CDR1 and CDR2: SGHTA, FQGTGA. V lost 0 bases and J lost 8; bases outside the gene matches: 24. This CDR3 has 21 residues. DNA of the CDR3: TGTGCCAGCAGCTTAACTCCTCTTGGCAGCGGGGGAGCCTACCAGTCCGATGAGCAGTTCTTC. It specifies CASSLTPLGSGGAYQSDEQFF.

This clonotype was recorded a few times. CDR3 nucleotides: TGTGCCAGCAGTTTAGGACAGGGGAGGTCGGCGGAGACCCAGTACTTC. Translating it yields CASSLGQGRSAETQYF. The J gene is TRBJ2-5, the V gene TRBV12-3 or TRBV12-4; TRBD1 matches 8 bases. V lost 1 base, J lost 5 bases, and 9 bases stayed unmatched. The CDR3 sequence is 16 residues long.

This clonotype was recorded a few times. This chain connects TRBV7-8 to TRBJ2-5; 11 nucleotides agree with TRBD2. This CDR3 region has 18 residues. J gave up 4 bases and V 2 bases, and 12 bases lay outside the gene matches. Germline V lookup: CDR1 SGHVS, CDR2 FQNEAQ. The CDR3 bases are TGTGCCAGCAGCTTATCCGGGACTAGCGGTTGGACTTCAGAGACCCAGTACTTC. Translated, it gives CASSLSGTSGWTSETQYF. The entire variable domain, with the rest obtained from reference TRBV7-8 and TRBJ2-5, is as follows: GAGVSQSPRYKVAKRGQDVALRCDPISGHVSLFWYQQALGQGPEFLTYFQNEAQLDKSGLPSDRFFAERPEGSVSTLKIQRTQQEDSAVYLCASSLSGTSGWTSETQYFGPGTRLLVL.

This clonotype has a handful of counts. The chain has TRBV18 and TRBJ2-1, with TRBD2 as a possible D gene (5 bases). The CDR3 is 18 residues long. Deletions cut 2 bases from V and 0 bases from J, with 17 bases between. The germline CDR1 and CDR2 sequences are KGHSH and LQKENI. CDR3 sequence reads: CASSPTFGWESSYNEQFF. CDR3 nucleotides: TGTGCCAGCTCACCAACGTTTGGGTGGGAGAGCTCCTACAATGAGCAGTTCTTC.

The rearrangement links TRBV11-2 to TRBJ2-4, with D unresolved. The CDR3 runs to 14 residues. With 3 bases removed from V and 5 bases from J, the gap between germline ends came to 11 bases. Germline CDR1 reads SGHAT; CDR2 reads FQNNGV. The CDR3 DNA reads as TGTGCCAGCAGCTTTGCCGGGCCCCAAAACATTCAGTACTTC. The encoded protein is CASSFAGPQNIQYF.

This chain joins TRBV11-2 and TRBJ1-5; weak D call: TRBD1 (6 bases). CDR1 is SGHAT, CDR2 FQNNGV, per germline. Trimming shortened V by 3 bases and J by 3 bases, and 21 bases separated the two germline ends. The CDR3 sequence is 18 residues long. This chain's CDR3 is CASSFYGTLLRDNQPQHF. CDR3 DNA sequence: TGTGCCAGCAGCTTTTACGGGACACTCCTAAGAGACAATCAGCCCCAGCATTTT.

The table lists this clonotype with a few counts. The chain joins TRBV20-1 to TRBJ2-7; 7 bases are a match to TRBD2. After removal of 5 bases from V and 2 bases from J, the junction contained 6 bases not matched to a gene. This CDR3 spans 13 amino acids. The germline V gene has CDR1 DFQATT and CDR2 SNEGSKA (reference sequence). This chain's CDR3 is CSARGGRTYEQYF. The CDR3 nucleotides are TGCAGTGCTCGGGGCGGGAGAACCTACGAGCAGTACTTC.

This chain links TRBV9 with TRBJ2-1, with a possible D match to TRBD2 (6 bases). Trimming cost V 5 bases and J 5 bases, with 14 bases left between them. Germline CDR1 is SGDLS and CDR2 is YYNGEE. The CDR3 extends over 14 amino acids. CDR3 bases: TGTGCCAGCAGTGGGGGGATTCCGGACAATGAGCAGTTCTTC. Amino acids: CASSGGIPDNEQFF.

This clonotype was picked up many times. The chain carries TRBV12-3 or TRBV12-4 and TRBJ2-2; TRBD2 is a possible D gene (5 bases). Trimming pared 6 bases from V and 4 bases from J, leaving 12 bases between. The CDR3 has 14 amino acids. CDR3 coding DNA: TGTGCCAGCAGAGAACGGGGAAGCACCGGGGAGCTGTTTTTT. It encodes CASRERGSTGELFF.

The genes are TRBV7-9 and TRBJ2-1, with TRBD2 matching over 9 bases. CDR3 length: 16 amino acids. CDR1 and CDR2 from the germline V gene are SEHNR and FQNEAQ (reference sequence). J lost 0 bases, V lost 4 bases, and 4 bases had no gene match. In DNA, the CDR3 is TGTGCCAGCAGCTCGCTAGCGGGGAGCTCCTACAATGAGCAGTTCTTC. It specifies CASSSLAGSSYNEQFF.

This clonotype turned up a few times. The rearrangement joins TRBV20-1 to TRBJ1-2; D is perhaps TRBD1 (5 bases). Trimming took 6 bases from V and 4 from J, leaving 12 bases between them. CDR3 size: 12 residues. Germline V gives CDR1 DFQATT, CDR2 SNEGSKA (reference sequence). The CDR3 here is CSAKDSLYGYTF. CDR3 DNA sequence: TGCAGTGCCAAAGACAGCCTCTATGGCTACACCTTC.

V usage is TRBV12-3 or TRBV12-4 and J usage is TRBJ1-1; unclear D gene. CDR3 length: 12 residues. The ends were cut back, 6 bases at V and 8 bases at J, with 13 bases in the middle. The DNA for the CDR3 is TGTGCCAGCAGCTTAATCGGAGGGGAAGCTTTCTTT. It yields the protein CASSLIGGEAFF.

This clonotype was counted between two and nine times. The chain recombines TRBV20-1 with TRBJ2-1; 8 bases agree with TRBD2. J lost 4 bases, V lost 3 bases, and 5 bases had no gene match. This CDR3 region has 14 residues. Germline V gene lookup returns CDR1 DFQATT and CDR2 SNEGSKA (reference sequence). The CDR3 nucleotides are TGCAGTGCTAGGGGGAGCGGGGGTTACAATGAGCAGTTCTTC. Protein: CSARGSGGYNEQFF.

This clonotype was detected a few times. This sequence joins TRBV20-1 and TRBJ2-7; D is ambiguous. The CDR3 contains 11 residues. The ends were cut back, 7 bases at V and 2 bases at J, with 9 bases in the middle. Germline V gives CDR1 DFQATT, CDR2 SNEGSKA (reference sequence). In nucleotides, the CDR3 is TGCAGTGAGGATTACCCCTACGAGCAGTACTTC. Its protein is CSEDYPYEQYF.

This clonotype was detected many times. This chain links TRBV12-3 or TRBV12-4 with TRBJ2-7; TRBD2 matches 9 bases. The V gene end was trimmed by 5 bases and the J gene end by 1 base; junction bases not matched to a gene: 6. This CDR3 comprises 15 residues. The CDR3 reads CASSPGTSSSYEQYF. The CDR3 nucleotides read TGTGCCAGCAGTCCTGGGACTAGCAGTTCCTACGAGCAGTACTTC.

This clonotype has more than one count but fewer than ten. The V and J genes are TRBV7-3 and TRBJ2-2; D perhaps matches TRBD1 (5 bases). The CDR3 covers 16 residues. Trimming pared 2 bases from V and 2 bases from J, leaving 12 bases between. CDR1 is SGHTA, CDR2 FQGTGA, per germline. CDR3 sequence: CASSLFAGLNTGELFF. CDR3 sequence (DNA): TGTGCCAGCAGCTTATTTGCAGGGCTAAACACCGGGGAGCTGTTTTTT. The full variable domain, in which reference TRBV7-3 and TRBJ2-2 provide the parts outside the CDR3, is GAGVSQTPSNKVTEKGKYVELRCDPISGHTALYWYRQSLGQGPEFLIYFQGTGAADDSGLPNDRFFAVRPEGSVSTLKIQRTERGDSAVYLCASSLFAGLNTGELFFGEGSRLTVL.

There are a few counts of this clonotype. This chain uses TRBV12-3 or TRBV12-4 with TRBJ1-1; possibly TRBD1 for D (6 bases). The CDR3 runs 14 residues. With 6 bases removed from V and 6 bases from J, the gap between germline ends came to 17 bases. CDR3 in amino acids: CASSKGGGMAEAFF. In DNA, the CDR3 is TGTGCCAGCAGCAAGGGAGGGGGGATGGCTGAAGCTTTCTTT.

This chain uses TRBV7-6 with TRBJ1-1; weak D call: TRBD1 (5 bases). The CDR3 is 17 amino acids. The germline CDR1 and CDR2 sequences are SGHVS and FNYEAQ. Deletions cut 0 bases from V and 5 bases from J, with 19 bases between. In nucleotides, the CDR3 is TGTGCCAGCAGCTTAGCAGGGCAGGGTGAGGCGGAGACTGAAGCTTTCTTT. Translated: CASSLAGQGEAETEAFF. Complete variable domain (other parts from reference TRBV7-6 and TRBJ1-1): GAGVSQSPRYKVTKRGQDVALRCDPISGHVSLYWYRQALGQGPEFLTYFNYEAQQDKSGLPNDRFSAERPEGSISTLTIQRTEQRDSAMYRCASSLAGQGEAETEAFFGQGTRLTVV.

The chain employs TRBV7-6 and TRBJ2-2; D is undetermined. Per the germline V gene, CDR1 is SGHVS and CDR2 is FNYEAQ. The CDR3 sequence is 14 residues long. Deletions cut 4 bases from V and 1 base from J, with 7 bases between. This CDR3 reads CASSWHMNTGELFF. DNA for the CDR3: TGTGCCAGCAGCTGGCATATGAACACCGGGGAGCTGTTTTTT.

This clonotype has just a few counts. The chain joins TRBV4-2 to TRBJ1-1; tentatively, D is TRBD1 (6 bases). V lost 1 base, J lost 3 bases, and 15 bases lay in between. CDR1 and CDR2 from the germline V gene are LGHNA and YNFKEQ. The CDR3 runs 16 residues. The CDR3 reads CASSQGPGVDDTEAFF. In nucleotides, the CDR3 is TGTGCCAGCAGCCAAGGGCCAGGGGTGGACGACACTGAAGCTTTCTTT.